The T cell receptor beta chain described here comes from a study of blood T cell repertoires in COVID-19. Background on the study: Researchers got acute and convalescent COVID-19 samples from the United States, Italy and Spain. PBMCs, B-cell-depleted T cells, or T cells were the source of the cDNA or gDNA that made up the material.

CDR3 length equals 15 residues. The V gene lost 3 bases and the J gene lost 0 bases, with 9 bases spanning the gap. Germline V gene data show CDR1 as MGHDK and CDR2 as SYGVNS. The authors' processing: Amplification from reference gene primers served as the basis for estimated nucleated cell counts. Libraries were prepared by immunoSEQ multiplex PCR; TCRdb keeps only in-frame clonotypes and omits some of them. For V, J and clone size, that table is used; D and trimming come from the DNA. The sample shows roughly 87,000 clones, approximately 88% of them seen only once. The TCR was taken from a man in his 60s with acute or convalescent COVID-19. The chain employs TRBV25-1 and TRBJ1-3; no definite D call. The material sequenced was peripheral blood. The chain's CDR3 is CASSDSGTSGNTIYF. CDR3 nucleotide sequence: TGTGCCAGCAGTGATTCGGGAACCTCTGGAAACACCATATATTTT.